The source of this TCR beta chain is a study of T cells in Graves' hyperthyroidism and ophthalmopathy. The TCR beta CDR3 regions underwent amplification using RNA transcripts as the source. The TCR CDR3 was amplified in a first-round RT-PCR using the HTBI primer set. TCRdb redid the calling of the multiplex PCR reads with MiXCR, one entry per CDR3 protein. The sample contains about 400,000 distinct CDR3 sequences, over 11% of which appear only once. CDR1 and CDR2 from the germline V gene are LGHDT and YNNKEL (reference sequence). This CDR3 region has 16 residues. J lost 5 bases, V lost 0 bases, and 7 bases had no gene match.

This chain joins TRBV3-1 and TRBJ2-5; 9 bases align to TRBD2. The receptor was derived from a man aged 45-60 years with Graves' ophthalmopathy. Sequencing was performed on blood. The CDR3 protein is CASSQDLSGSGETQYF. The DNA of the CDR3 is TGTGCCAGCAGCCAAGACCTTAGCGGGAGCGGGGAGACCCAGTACTTC.